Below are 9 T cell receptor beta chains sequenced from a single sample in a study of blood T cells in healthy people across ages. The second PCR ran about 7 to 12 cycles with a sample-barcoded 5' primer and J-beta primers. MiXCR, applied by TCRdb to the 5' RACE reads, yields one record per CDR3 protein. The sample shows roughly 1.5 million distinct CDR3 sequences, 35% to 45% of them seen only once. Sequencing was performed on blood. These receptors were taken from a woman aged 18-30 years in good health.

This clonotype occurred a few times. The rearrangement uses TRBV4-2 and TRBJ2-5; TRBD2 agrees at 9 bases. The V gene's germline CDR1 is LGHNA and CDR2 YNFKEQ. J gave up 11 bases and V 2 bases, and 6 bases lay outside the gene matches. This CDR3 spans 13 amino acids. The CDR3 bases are TGTGCCAGCAGCCAACCGTTAGCGGGGGAGCAGTACTTC. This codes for CASSQPLAGEQYF.

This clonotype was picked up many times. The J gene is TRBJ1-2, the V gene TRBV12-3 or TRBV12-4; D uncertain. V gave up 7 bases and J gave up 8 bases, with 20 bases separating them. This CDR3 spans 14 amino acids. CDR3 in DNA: TGTGCCAGCATCATGGACTCCCGAATCGGCGGCTACACCTTC. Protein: CASIMDSRIGGYTF.

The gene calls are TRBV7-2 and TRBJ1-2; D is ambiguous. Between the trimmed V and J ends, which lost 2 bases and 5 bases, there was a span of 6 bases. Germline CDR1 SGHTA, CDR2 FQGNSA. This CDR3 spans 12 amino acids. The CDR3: CASSLLAYGYTF. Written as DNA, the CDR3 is TGTGCCAGCAGCTTATTGGCTTATGGCTACACCTTC.

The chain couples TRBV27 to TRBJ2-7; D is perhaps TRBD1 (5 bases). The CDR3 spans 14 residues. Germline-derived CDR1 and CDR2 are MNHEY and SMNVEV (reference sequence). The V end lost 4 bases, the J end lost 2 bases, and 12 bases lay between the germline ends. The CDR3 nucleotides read TGTGCCAGCAGTTGGGCCACAGGAGCCTACGAGCAGTACTTC. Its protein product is CASSWATGAYEQYF.

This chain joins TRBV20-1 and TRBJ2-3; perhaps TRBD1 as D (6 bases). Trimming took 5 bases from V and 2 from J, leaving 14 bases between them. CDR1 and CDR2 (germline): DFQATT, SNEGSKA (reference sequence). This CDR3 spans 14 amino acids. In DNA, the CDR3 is TGCAGTGCTCGGGGCAGGGGAATCACAGATACGCAGTATTTT. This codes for CSARGRGITDTQYF.

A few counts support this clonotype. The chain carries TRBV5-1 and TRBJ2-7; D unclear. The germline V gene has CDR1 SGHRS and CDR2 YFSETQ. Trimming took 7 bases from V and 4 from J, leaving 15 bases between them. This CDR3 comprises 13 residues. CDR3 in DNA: TGCGCCAGCGTATGGAATTTAGGATACGAGCAGTACTTC. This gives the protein CASVWNLGYEQYF.

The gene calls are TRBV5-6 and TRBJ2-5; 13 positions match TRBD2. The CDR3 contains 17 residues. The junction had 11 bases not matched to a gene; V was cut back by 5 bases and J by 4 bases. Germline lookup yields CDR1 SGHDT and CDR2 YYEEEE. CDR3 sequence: CASRLRGLAGLRETQYF. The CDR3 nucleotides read TGTGCCAGCAGACTTAGGGGACTAGCGGGACTCCGAGAGACCCAGTACTTC.

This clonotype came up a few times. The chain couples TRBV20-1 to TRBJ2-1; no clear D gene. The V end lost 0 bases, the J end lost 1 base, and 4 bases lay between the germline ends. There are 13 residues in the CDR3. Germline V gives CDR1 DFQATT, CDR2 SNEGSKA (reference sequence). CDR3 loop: CSAREGSYNEQFF. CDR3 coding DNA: TGCAGTGCTAGAGAGGGGTCCTACAATGAGCAGTTCTTC.

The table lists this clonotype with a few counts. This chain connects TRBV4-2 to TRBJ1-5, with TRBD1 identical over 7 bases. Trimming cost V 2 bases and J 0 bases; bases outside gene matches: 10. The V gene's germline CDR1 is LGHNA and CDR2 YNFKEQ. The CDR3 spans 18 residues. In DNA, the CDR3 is TGTGCCAGCAGCCAAAGTCCGAGGGACAGACTTAGCAATCAGCCCCAGCATTTT. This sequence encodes CASSQSPRDRLSNQPQHF.